The present TCR beta chain was sequenced within a study of CD8 T cells in Susac syndrome. Study findings and constraints: Susac syndrome CD4+ T cell repertoires showed no clonal expansion.

Reverse transcription of roughly 0.5 to 1 ug RNA was performed with random hexamers. The method of amplification for TCR beta CDR3 was immunoSEQ multiplex PCR, covering 54 Vbeta and 13 Jbeta. TCRdb recomputed calls from the immunoSEQ multiplex PCR reads with MiXCR, one row per CDR3 protein. The sample shows roughly 190,000 distinct CDR3 sequences, 90% to 95% of them seen only once. Germline CDR1 is LGHDT and CDR2 is YNNKEL (reference sequence). Trimming removed 8 bases at V and 0 bases at J, with 18 bases between. The CDR3 runs to 16 residues. To note about this clonotype: Its antigen is unknown.

The rearrangement links TRBV3-1 to TRBJ2-3; TRBD2 is a possible D gene (5 bases). The sequence was obtained from a human donor with Susac syndrome. The specimen was CD4+ T cells from PBMCs. The CDR3 DNA follows: TGTGCCAGCGGGCGGGTTTTTGAACTAAGCACAGATACGCAGTATTTT. This codes for CASGRVFELSTDTQYF.